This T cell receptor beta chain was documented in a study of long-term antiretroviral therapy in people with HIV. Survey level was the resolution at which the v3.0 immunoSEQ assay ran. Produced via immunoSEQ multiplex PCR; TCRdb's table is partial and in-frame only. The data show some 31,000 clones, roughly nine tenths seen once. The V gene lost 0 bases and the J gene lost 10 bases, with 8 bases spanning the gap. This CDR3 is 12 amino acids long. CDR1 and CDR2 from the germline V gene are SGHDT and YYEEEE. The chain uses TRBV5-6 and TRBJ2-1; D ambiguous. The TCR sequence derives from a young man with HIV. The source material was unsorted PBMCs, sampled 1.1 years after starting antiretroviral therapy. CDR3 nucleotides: TGTGCCAGCAGCTTGGGAAGTGAAGAGCAGTTCTTC. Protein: CASSLGSEEQFF.